This passage covers 20 T cell receptor beta chains from one sample sequenced in a study of blood T cell repertoires in COVID-19. Clones were read by immunoSEQ multiplex PCR, and TCRdb kept only the in-frame ones, dropping some. Of more than 60,000 clones listed, 65% to 85% are singletons. The sample was peripheral blood. Receptor source: a man in his sixties with active or convalescent COVID-19.

The genes are TRBV2 and TRBJ2-3; 12 nucleotides match TRBD1. Trimming at V came to 6 bases and at J to 5 bases, leaving 6 bases not matched to a gene. Germline CDR1 is SNHLY and CDR2 is FYNNEI. CDR3 size: 15 residues. The DNA of the CDR3 is TGTGCCAGCAGCCGGGACAGGGGGCAGGGAGATACGCAGTATTTT. This sequence encodes CASSRDRGQGDTQYF.

V is TRBV5-6 and J is TRBJ1-2, with TRBD1 as a possible D gene (6 bases). The ends were cut back, 0 bases at V and 7 bases at J, with 13 bases in the middle. Germline V gives CDR1 SGHDT, CDR2 YYEEEE. The CDR3 runs to 14 residues. The DNA for the CDR3 is TGTGCCAGCAGCTTGGACAGGGCGGATGGTGGCTACACCTTC. Amino acid sequence: CASSLDRADGGYTF.

CDR3 DNA sequence: TGTGCCAGCACTATGACAGGGAATGGTGAGACCCAGTACTTC. The encoded protein is CASTMTGNGETQYF. The genes are TRBV6-5 and TRBJ2-5, with 7 bases matching TRBD1. This CDR3 has 14 amino acids. With 7 bases clipped from V and 5 bases from J, the junction kept 10 bases outside the gene matches. In germline, CDR1 is MNHEY, CDR2 SVGAGI.

The rearrangement joins TRBV25-1 to TRBJ1-2; D unresolved. Looked up from germline, CDR1 is MGHDK and CDR2 is SYGVNS. The CDR3 covers 15 residues. Trimming cost V 1 base and J 0 bases, with 9 bases left between them. CDR3 sequence: CASSESARANYGYTF. In nucleotides, the CDR3 is TGTGCCAGCAGTGAATCCGCAAGAGCTAACTATGGCTACACCTTC.

This chain uses TRBV7-2 with TRBJ2-7; tentative D call: TRBD2 (6 bases). Germline CDR1 SGHTA, CDR2 FQGNSA. The CDR3 contains 14 residues. V was cut by 5 bases and J by 5 bases, with 16 bases left in between. The CDR3 DNA reads as TGTGCCAGCAGCCCTCCGGGTGGGGGGAACGAGCAGTACTTC. Its protein is CASSPPGGGNEQYF.

The V call is TRBV4-3, the J call TRBJ2-3, with TRBD2 matching 9 bases. Trimming cost V 1 base and J 6 bases; bases outside gene matches: 11. Germline V gives CDR1 LGHNA, CDR2 YSLEER. The CDR3 totals 17 residues. The CDR3 DNA sequence: TGCGCCAGCAGCCAAGCCCTAAAAGCGGGGGGCGGGGATACGCAGTATTTT. It specifies CASSQALKAGGGDTQYF.

This chain connects TRBV12-3 or TRBV12-4 to TRBJ1-5, with 7 bases that match TRBD1. There are 13 residues in the CDR3. The V and J ends lost 3 bases and 4 bases, in that order; junction bases with no gene match: 0. The CDR3 region is CASSLGQNQPQHF. The CDR3 coding sequence is TGTGCCAGCAGTTTGGGACAGAATCAGCCCCAGCATTTT.

V gene TRBV6-5 combines with J gene TRBJ2-2; D might be TRBD1 (5 bases). Trimming cost V 6 bases and J 3 bases, with 11 bases left between them. CDR3 length: 14 residues. The germline gives CDR1 MNHEY, CDR2 SVGAGI. The CDR3 protein is CASRFRQYTGELFF. The CDR3 bases are TGTGCCAGCAGGTTTAGACAGTACACCGGGGAGCTGTTTTTT.

In DNA form, the CDR3 reads TGTGCCAGCAGACCCTCTTGGGGCATCCCTAGCGAGCAGTACTTC. Translating it yields CASRPSWGIPSEQYF. This chain uses TRBV2 with TRBJ2-7; D perhaps matches TRBD1 (5 bases). The ends were cut back, 6 bases at V and 6 bases at J, with 21 bases in the middle. Germline CDR1 is SNHLY and CDR2 is FYNNEI. The CDR3 contains 15 residues. The full variable domain, completed using reference TRBV2 and TRBJ2-7, is EPEVTQTPSHQVTQMGQEVILRCVPISNHLYFYWYRQILGQKVEFLVSFYNNEISEKSEIFDDQFSVERPDGSNFTLKIRSTKLEDSAMYFCASRPSWGIPSEQYFGPGTRLTVT.

CDR3 in DNA: TGTGCCAGCAGCTTGGGTCCCGGGAGCACAGATACGCAGTATTTT. Translated: CASSLGPGSTDTQYF. This rearrangement joins TRBV5-4 to TRBJ2-3; D gene ambiguous. The CDR3 loop spans 15 amino acids. Germline V gene data show CDR1 as SGHNT and CDR2 as YYREEE (reference sequence). V lost 0 bases to trimming and J lost 0 bases, with 8 bases between them.

This clone has just one count. The DNA for the CDR3 is TGTGCCAGCAGCTTAGGAGGGAGGCGGGACACTGAAGCTTTCTTT. Translation: CASSLGGRRDTEAFF. The chain recombines TRBV7-6 with TRBJ1-1; D call uncertain. CDR1 is SGHVS and CDR2 is FNYEAQ in the germline V gene. The CDR3 is 15 residues long. V was pared by 1 base and J by 3 bases, with 12 bases between.

The chain is built from TRBV5-8 and TRBJ1-1, with TRBD1 matching 7 bases. V dropped 0 bases and J dropped 1; count of bases not matched to a gene: 6. The CDR3 length is 16 residues. Germline loops: CDR1 SGHTS, CDR2 YDEGEE. This CDR3 reads CASSLAPGGSNTEAFF. The DNA of the CDR3 is TGTGCCAGCAGCTTGGCCCCAGGGGGTTCGAACACTGAAGCTTTCTTT.

V and J are TRBV6-1 and TRBJ1-3; no clear D gene. Germline CDR1 MNHNS, CDR2 SASEGT. Trimming pared 2 bases from V and 0 bases from J, leaving 5 bases between. The CDR3 has 14 residues. CDR3 DNA: TGTGCCAGCAGTGAACTGGCCTCTGGAAACACCATATATTTT. Translating it yields CASSELASGNTIYF.

The J gene is TRBJ1-2, the V gene TRBV6-6; TRBD1 aligns across 9 bases. Germline V gene lookup returns CDR1 MNHNY and CDR2 SVGAGI (reference sequence). After removal of 9 bases from V and 3 bases from J, the junction contained 5 bases not matched to a gene. The CDR3 consists of 13 residues. For the CDR3, the DNA is TGTGCCAGTACCCGGACAGGGGACTATGGCTACACCTTC. This sequence encodes CASTRTGDYGYTF.

The CDR3 coding sequence is TGTGCCAGCTCACCTCCCGGTCCTCGCCGTCTCTCTGGAAACACCATATATTTT. It specifies CASSPPGPRRLSGNTIYF. The chain has TRBV18 and TRBJ1-3; D ambiguous. CDR1 is KGHSH and CDR2 is LQKENI in the germline V gene. The CDR3 totals 18 residues. V lost 3 bases, J lost 0 bases, and 18 bases lay in between.

This clone was detected only a few times. The chain recombines TRBV19 with TRBJ1-2; tentatively, D is TRBD1 (6 bases). The V and J ends lost 6 bases and 0 bases respectively, with 14 bases between them. CDR3 length: 15 amino acids. Germline-derived CDR1 and CDR2 are LNHDA and SQIVND (reference sequence). In DNA form, the CDR3 reads TGTGCCAGTAGCCAACAGGGCTTCGCTAACTATGGCTACACCTTC. Amino acids: CASSQQGFANYGYTF.

In DNA, the CDR3 is TGTGCCAGCAGTCCTAGGGCGGCGGGGGTAGCCAAAAACATTCAGTACTTC. Translation: CASSPRAAGVAKNIQYF. J is TRBJ2-4 and V is TRBV6-6; TRBD2 matches 7 bases. The length of the CDR3 is 17 residues. Germline CDR1 reads MNHNY; CDR2 reads SVGAGI (reference sequence). The V segment lost 5 bases and the J segment 0 bases; nucleotides outside the gene matches: 10.

A few counts support this clone. The gene calls are TRBV7-8 and TRBJ2-5; no firm D call. There are 16 residues in the CDR3. Germline V gene sequence: CDR1 SGHVS, CDR2 FQNEAQ. V lost 5 bases and J 0 bases, leaving 16 bases between the germline ends. CDR3 sequence (DNA): TGTGCCAGCAGCCAAAACAGATCCCAGTACCAAGAGACCCAGTACTTC. Residues: CASSQNRSQYQETQYF.

This chain joins TRBV7-8 and TRBJ1-2; 10 bases align to TRBD1. CDR1 is SGHVS, CDR2 FQNEAQ, per germline. There are 13 residues in the CDR3. Germline trimming cut 5 bases from V and 7 bases from J; bases unmatched to any gene: 4. CDR3 residues: CASSPRTGGGYTF. The DNA for the CDR3 is TGTGCCAGCAGCCCAAGGACAGGGGGTGGCTACACCTTC.

This clone was detected a few times. Other DNA sequences in this specimen translate into the identical CDR3. The rearrangement joins TRBV3-1 (or the pseudogene TRBV3-2) to TRBJ1-2, with 7 bases fitting TRBD1. This CDR3 has 14 amino acids. V was clipped by 4 bases and J by 4 bases; unmatched bases: 6. Germline V gives CDR1 LGHDT, CDR2 YNNKEL (reference sequence). This CDR3 reads CASSPRQGSYGYTF. Here the CDR3 DNA reads TGTGCCAGCAGCCCCAGACAGGGATCCTATGGCTACACCTTC.